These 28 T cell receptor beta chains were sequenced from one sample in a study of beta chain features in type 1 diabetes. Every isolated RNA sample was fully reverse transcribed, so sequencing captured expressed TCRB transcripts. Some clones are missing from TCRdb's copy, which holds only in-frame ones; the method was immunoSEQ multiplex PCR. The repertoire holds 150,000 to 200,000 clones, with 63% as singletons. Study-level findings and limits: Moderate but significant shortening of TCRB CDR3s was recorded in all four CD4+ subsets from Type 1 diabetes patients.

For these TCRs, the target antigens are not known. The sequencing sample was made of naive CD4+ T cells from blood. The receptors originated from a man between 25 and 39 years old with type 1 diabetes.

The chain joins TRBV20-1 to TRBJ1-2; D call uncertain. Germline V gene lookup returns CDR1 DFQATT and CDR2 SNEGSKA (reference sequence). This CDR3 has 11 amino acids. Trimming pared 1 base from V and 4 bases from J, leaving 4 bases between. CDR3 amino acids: CSARGSYGYTF. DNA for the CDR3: TGCAGTGCTAGAGGAAGCTATGGCTACACCTTC.

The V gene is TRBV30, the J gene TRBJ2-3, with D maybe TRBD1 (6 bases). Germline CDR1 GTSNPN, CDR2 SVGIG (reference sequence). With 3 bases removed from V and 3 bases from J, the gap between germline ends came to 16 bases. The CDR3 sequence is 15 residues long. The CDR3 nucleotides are TGTGCCTGGAGCCGTATGGGGGCAGTAACAGATACGCAGTATTTT. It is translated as CAWSRMGAVTDTQYF. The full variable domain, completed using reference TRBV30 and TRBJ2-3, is SQTIHQWPATLVQPVGSPLSLECTVEGTSNPNLYWYRQAAGRGLQLLFYSVGIGQISSEVPQNLSASRPQDRQFILSSKKLLLSDSGFYLCAWSRMGAVTDTQYFGPGTRLTVL.

CDR3 in DNA: TGTGCCAGCAGTTTATCCCCGACTAGCGGGGGTCTAAATGAGCAGTTCTTC. It specifies CASSLSPTSGGLNEQFF. The V gene is TRBV27, the J gene TRBJ2-1, with TRBD2 matching 12 bases. V was clipped by 0 bases and J by 7 bases; unmatched bases: 7. From germline, CDR1 is MNHEY and CDR2 SMNVEV (reference sequence). CDR3 length: 17 residues.

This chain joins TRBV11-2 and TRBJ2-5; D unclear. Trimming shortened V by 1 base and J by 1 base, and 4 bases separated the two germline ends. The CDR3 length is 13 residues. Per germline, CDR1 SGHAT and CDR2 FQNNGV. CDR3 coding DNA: TGTGCCAGCAGCTTAGGCCCCCAAGAGACCCAGTACTTC. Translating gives CASSLGPQETQYF. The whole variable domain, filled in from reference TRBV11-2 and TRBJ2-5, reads EAGVAQSPRYKIIEKRQSVAFWCNPISGHATLYWYQQILGQGPKLLIQFQNNGVVDDSQLPKDRFSAERLKGVDSTLKIQPAKLEDSAVYLCASSLGPQETQYFGPGTRLLVL.

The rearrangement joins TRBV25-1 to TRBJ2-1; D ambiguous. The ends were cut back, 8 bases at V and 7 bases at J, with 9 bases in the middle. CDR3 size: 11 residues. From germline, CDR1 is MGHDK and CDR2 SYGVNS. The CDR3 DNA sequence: TGTGCCAGCGGTCGCGGTAATGAGCAGTTCTTC. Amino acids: CASGRGNEQFF.

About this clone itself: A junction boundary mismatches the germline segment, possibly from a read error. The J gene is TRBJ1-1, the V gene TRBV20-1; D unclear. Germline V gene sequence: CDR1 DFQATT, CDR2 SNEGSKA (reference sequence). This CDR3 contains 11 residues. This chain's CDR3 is CSARVRRNPVF. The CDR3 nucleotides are TGCAGTGCTAGAGTTCGTCGGAATCCTGTCTTT.

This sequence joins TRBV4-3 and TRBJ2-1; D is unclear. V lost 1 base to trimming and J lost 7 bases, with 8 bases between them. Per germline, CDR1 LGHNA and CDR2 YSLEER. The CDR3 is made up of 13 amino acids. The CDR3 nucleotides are TGCGCCAGCAGCCAAGGTCGACAAAATGAGCAGTTCTTC. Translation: CASSQGRQNEQFF.

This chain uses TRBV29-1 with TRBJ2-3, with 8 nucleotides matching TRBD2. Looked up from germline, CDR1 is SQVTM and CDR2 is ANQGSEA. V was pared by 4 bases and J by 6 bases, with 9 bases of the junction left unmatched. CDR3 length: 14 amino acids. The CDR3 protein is CSVAQAGAGDTQYF. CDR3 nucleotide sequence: TGCAGCGTTGCCCAAGCGGGGGCCGGTGATACGCAGTATTTT.

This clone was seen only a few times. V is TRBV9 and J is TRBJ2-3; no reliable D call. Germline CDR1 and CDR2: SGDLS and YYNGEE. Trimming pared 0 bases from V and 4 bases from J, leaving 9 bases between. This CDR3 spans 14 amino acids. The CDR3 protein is CASSVGGSADTQYF. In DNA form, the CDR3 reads TGTGCCAGCAGCGTAGGTGGATCCGCAGATACGCAGTATTTT. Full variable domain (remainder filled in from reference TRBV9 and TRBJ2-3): DSGVTQTPKHLITATGQRVTLRCSPRSGDLSVYWYQQSLDQGLQFLIQYYNGEERAKGNILERFSAQQFPDLHSELNLSSLELGDSALYFCASSVGGSADTQYFGPGTRLTVL.

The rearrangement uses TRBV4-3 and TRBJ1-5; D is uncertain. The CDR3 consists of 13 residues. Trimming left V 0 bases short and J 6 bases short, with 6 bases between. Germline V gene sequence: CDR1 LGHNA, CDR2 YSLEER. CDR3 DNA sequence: TGCGCCAGCAGCCAAGATACCGTTCAGCCCCAGCATTTT. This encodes CASSQDTVQPQHF.

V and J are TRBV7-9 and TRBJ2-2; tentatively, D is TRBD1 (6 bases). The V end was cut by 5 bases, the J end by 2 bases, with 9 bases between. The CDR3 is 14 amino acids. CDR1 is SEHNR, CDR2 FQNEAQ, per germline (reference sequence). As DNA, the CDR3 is TGTGCCAGCAGCCGGACAGCAAACACCGGGGAGCTGTTTTTT. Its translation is CASSRTANTGELFF. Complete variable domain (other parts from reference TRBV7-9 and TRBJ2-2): DTGVSQNPRHKITKRGQNVTFRCDPISEHNRLYWYRQTLGQGPEFLTYFQNEAQLEKSRLLSDRFSAERPKGSFSTLEIQRTEQGDSAMYLCASSRTANTGELFFGEGSRLTVL.

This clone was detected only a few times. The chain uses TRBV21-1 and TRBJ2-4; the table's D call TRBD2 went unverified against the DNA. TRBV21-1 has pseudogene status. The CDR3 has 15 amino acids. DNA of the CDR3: TGTGCCAGCAGCAACCTACCGCGAGCCAAAAACATTCAGTACTTC. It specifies CASSNLPRAKNIQYF.

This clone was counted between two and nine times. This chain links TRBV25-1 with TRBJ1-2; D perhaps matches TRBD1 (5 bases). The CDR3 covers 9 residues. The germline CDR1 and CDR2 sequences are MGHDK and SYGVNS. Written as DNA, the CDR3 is TGTGCTATAGAGGGGTCCTACACCTTC. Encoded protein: CAIEGSYTF.

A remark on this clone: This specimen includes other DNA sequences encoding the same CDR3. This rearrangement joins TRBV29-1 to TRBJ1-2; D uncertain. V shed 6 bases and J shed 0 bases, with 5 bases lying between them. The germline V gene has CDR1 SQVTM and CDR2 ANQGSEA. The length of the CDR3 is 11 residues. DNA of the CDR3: TGCAGCGTAAGAGCTAACTATGGCTACACCTTC. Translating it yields CSVRANYGYTF.

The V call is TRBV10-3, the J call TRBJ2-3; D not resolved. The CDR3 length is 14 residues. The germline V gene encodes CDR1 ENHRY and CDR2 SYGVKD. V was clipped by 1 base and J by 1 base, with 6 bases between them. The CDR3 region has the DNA TGTGCCATCAGTGAGTTGCAGGGCACAGATACGCAGTATTTT. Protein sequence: CAISELQGTDTQYF.

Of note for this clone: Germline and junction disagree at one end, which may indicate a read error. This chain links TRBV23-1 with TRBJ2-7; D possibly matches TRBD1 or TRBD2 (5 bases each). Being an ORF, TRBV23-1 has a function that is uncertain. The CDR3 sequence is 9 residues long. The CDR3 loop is CARDKGRDF. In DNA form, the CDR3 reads TGCGCCAGGGATAAGGGACGGGATTTC.

Here the CDR3 DNA reads TGTGCCAGCAGCCTCCAAAGGGAAGGCTACACCTTC. It yields the protein CASSLQREGYTF. This sequence joins TRBV7-2 and TRBJ1-2; D gene uncertain. V was pared by 5 bases and J by 8 bases, with 12 bases between. The CDR3 is 12 residues long. Germline loops: CDR1 SGHTA, CDR2 FQGNSA.

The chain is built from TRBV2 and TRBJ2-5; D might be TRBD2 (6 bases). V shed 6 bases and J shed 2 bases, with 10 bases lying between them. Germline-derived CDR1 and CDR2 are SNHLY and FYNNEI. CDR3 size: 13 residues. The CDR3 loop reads CASRVGLQETQYF. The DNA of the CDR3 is TGTGCCAGCAGGGTGGGACTGCAAGAGACCCAGTACTTC. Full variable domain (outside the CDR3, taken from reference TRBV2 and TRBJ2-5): EPEVTQTPSHQVTQMGQEVILRCVPISNHLYFYWYRQILGQKVEFLVSFYNNEISEKSEIFDDQFSVERPDGSNFTLKIRSTKLEDSAMYFCASRVGLQETQYFGPGTRLLVL.

The CDR3 DNA is TGTGCCAGCAGCCAGACGACTGGCACCCTCTCCTACGAGCAGTACTTC. Translation: CASSQTTGTLSYEQYF. The chain has TRBV14 and TRBJ2-7, with D uncertain. Germline V gene data show CDR1 as SGHDN and CDR2 as FVKESK. Trimming left V 3 bases short and J 0 bases short, with 15 bases between. The CDR3 has 16 residues.

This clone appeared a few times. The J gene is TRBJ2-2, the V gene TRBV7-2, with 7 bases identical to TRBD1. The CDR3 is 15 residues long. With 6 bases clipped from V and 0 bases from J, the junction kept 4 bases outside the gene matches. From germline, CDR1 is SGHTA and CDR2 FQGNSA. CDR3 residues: CASRQGSTNTGELFF. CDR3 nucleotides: TGTGCCAGCAGACAGGGGAGCACGAACACCGGGGAGCTGTTTTTT. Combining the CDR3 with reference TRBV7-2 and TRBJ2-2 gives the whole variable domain GAGVSQSPSNKVTEKGKDVELRCDPISGHTALYWYRQSLGQGLEFLIYFQGNSAPDKSGLPSDRFSAERTGGSVSTLTIQRTQQEDSAVYLCASRQGSTNTGELFFGEGSRLTVL.

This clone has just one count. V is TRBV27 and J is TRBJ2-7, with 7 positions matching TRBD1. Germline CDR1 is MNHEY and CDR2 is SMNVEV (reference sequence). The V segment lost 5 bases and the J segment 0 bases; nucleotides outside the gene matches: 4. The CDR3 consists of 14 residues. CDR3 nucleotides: TGTGCCAGCAGTGCCCGGGACAGCTCCTACGAGCAGTACTTC. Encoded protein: CASSARDSSYEQYF.

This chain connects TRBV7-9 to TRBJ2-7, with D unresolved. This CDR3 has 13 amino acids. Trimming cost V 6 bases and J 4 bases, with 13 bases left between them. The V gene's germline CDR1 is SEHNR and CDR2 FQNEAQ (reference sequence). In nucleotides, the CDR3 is TGTGCCAGCAGACCCGGGCCCGGGTACGAGCAGTACTTC. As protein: CASRPGPGYEQYF. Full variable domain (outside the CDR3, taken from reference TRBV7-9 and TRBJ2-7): DTGVSQNPRHKITKRGQNVTFRCDPISEHNRLYWYRQTLGQGPEFLTYFQNEAQLEKSRLLSDRFSAERPKGSFSTLEIQRTEQGDSAMYLCASRPGPGYEQYFGPGTRLTVT.

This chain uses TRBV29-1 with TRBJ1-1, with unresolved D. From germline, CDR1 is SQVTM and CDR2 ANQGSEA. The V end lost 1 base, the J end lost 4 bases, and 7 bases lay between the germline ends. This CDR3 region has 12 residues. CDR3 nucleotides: TGCAGCGTTGAAGGCGTGGGCACTGAAGCTTTCTTT. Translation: CSVEGVGTEAFF.

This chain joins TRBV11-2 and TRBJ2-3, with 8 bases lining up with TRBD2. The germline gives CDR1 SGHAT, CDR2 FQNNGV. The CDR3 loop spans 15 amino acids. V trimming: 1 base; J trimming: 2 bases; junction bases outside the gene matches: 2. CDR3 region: CASSLVGGVTDTQYF. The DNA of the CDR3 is TGTGCCAGCAGCTTAGTCGGGGGGGTCACAGATACGCAGTATTTT.

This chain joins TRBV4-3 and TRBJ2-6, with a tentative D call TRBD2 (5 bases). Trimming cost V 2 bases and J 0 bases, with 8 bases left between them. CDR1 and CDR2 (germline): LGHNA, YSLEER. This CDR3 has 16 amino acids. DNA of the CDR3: TGCGCCAGCAGCCAACATGCGGGCTCTGGGGCCAACGTCCTGACTTTC. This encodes CASSQHAGSGANVLTF.

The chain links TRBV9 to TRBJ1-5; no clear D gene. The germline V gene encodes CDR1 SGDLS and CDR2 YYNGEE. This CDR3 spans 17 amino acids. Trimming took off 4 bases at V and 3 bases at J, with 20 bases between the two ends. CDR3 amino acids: CASSPQEGGRPNQPQHF. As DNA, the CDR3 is TGTGCCAGCAGCCCCCAGGAGGGAGGGCGTCCCAATCAGCCCCAGCATTTT. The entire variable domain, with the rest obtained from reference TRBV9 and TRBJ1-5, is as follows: DSGVTQTPKHLITATGQRVTLRCSPRSGDLSVYWYQQSLDQGLQFLIQYYNGEERAKGNILERFSAQQFPDLHSELNLSSLELGDSALYFCASSPQEGGRPNQPQHFGDGTRLSIL.

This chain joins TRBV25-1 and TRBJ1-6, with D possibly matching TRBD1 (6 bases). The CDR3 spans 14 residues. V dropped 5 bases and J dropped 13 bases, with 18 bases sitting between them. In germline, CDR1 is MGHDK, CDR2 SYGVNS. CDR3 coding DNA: TGTGCCAGCAGTTACTCAGGGGCATCCAAGCCCCTCCACTTT. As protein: CASSYSGASKPLHF.

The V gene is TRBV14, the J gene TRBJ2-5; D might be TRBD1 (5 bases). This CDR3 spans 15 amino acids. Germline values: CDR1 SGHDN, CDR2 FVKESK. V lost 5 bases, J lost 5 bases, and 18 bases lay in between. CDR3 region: CASSYRRGQSETQYF. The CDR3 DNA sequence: TGTGCCAGCAGCTACCGTAGGGGCCAATCGGAGACCCAGTACTTC.